Only one count was recorded for the clone carrying this TCR beta chain. Its specificity is unknown. This CDR3 is 16 amino acids long. Trimming pared 4 bases from V and 2 bases from J, leaving 17 bases between. Germline CDR1 is SGHRS and CDR2 is YFSETQ. This specimen belongs to a study of T cells after posttransplantation cyclophosphamide. Methotrexate plus calcineurin inhibitor accompanied controls' myeloablative marrow transplants; sampling was 1 year later. Findings and limits, study-wide: Tissue-infiltrating T cells from skin or gut overlapped little with blood T cells.

Here immunoSEQ multiplex PCR was the method, and the copy in TCRdb shows in-frame clones only, minus some. The sample consists of about 21,000 clones, more than 80% of them appearing once. The chain uses TRBV5-1 and TRBJ2-3; D may be TRBD2 (6 bases). This TCR derives from a female patient aged 30-39 years who received an allogeneic stem cell transplant from an unrelated donor, was CMV-positive, and had acute and chronic GVHD. Part of the T cells may come from the graft donor. Specimen: PBMCs, collected just over 350 days after allogeneic stem cell transplant with calcineurin inhibitor and methotrexate. CDR3 protein: CASSPLPAGSTDTQYF. In nucleotides, the CDR3 is TGCGCCAGCAGCCCCCTCCCGGCGGGGTCCACAGATACGCAGTATTTT.